This TCR beta chain was identified in a study of CD8 T cells in Susac syndrome. CDR1 is MNHEY, CDR2 SVGEGT, per germline. With 6 bases removed from V and 3 bases from J, the gap between germline ends came to 6 bases. The CDR3 length is 11 residues. Under recently defined diagnostic criteria, the patients with Susac syndrome qualified as having definite or probable disease. RNA totalling roughly 0.45 to 1 ug underwent reverse transcription with random hexamers. TCRdb reanalysed the immunoSEQ multiplex PCR reads using MiXCR and keeps one entry per CDR3 protein. The profile shows 170,000 or so distinct CDR3 sequences, roughly 94% of them singletons.

This clonotype was sampled from a human donor with Susac syndrome. Sample: CD4+ T cells from PBMCs. The V call is TRBV6-2 or TRBV6-3, the J call TRBJ2-7; D ambiguous. CDR3 residues: CASRNGYEQYF. CDR3 nucleotides: TGTGCCAGCAGAAATGGCTACGAGCAGTACTTC.